This T cell receptor (beta chain) was sequenced in a study of blood T cells in healthy people across ages. Trimming cost V 7 bases and J 4 bases, with 14 bases left between them. This CDR3 has 14 residues. Germline V lookup: CDR1 MNHEY, CDR2 SVGEGT. This clonotype was detected only a few times. What it recognizes is unknown. Then a second PCR, running roughly 6 to 12 cycles, was carried out with a sample-barcoded 5' primer and a J-beta primer mix. MiXCR was run by TCRdb on the 5' RACE reads, yielding one entry per CDR3 protein. The sample records some 1,500,000 distinct CDR3 sequences, roughly 43% being singletons. Study-level points and caveats: Older age coincided with a roughly linear decline in TCR beta diversity per million T cells. Long-lived donors had more naive CD4+ cells and higher diversity than aged donors. Reliance upon unsorted PBMCs precluded definitive naive versus antigen-experienced comparison.

The TCR originated in a woman aged 18-29 years in good health. The sequencing input was blood. The rearrangement uses TRBV6-2 or TRBV6-3 and TRBJ2-1; D gene uncertain. The CDR3 here is CASIPRPSYNEQFF. The CDR3 nucleotides read TGTGCCAGCATCCCTCGGCCTTCATACAATGAGCAGTTCTTC.